These T cell receptor beta chains were read from a single sample in a study of CD8 T cells in Susac syndrome. TCRdb reprocessed the immunoSEQ multiplex PCR reads with MiXCR, giving one entry per CDR3 protein. The data show 150,000 to 200,000 distinct CDR3 sequences, with 80% to 95% seen just once and around 0.096% held by the top ten. Sequencing was carried out using CD4+ T cells from PBMCs. All receptors derive from a human donor in good health. Both conserved end residues are part of each CDR3. Fields, in order: J gene, D gene, V gene, CDR3 DNA, CDR3 protein. The D gene is left open where the match is weak.

TRBJ1-2 | NA | TRBV7-2 | TGTGCCAGCAGCTTGACCAGGGGAAACTATGGCTACACCTTC | CASSLTRGNYGYTF
TRBJ1-1 | TRBD1 | TRBV19 | TGTGCCAGTAGCCGGACAGGGGGAGGGTTCGCTGAAGCTTTCTTT | CASSRTGGGFAEAFF
TRBJ2-1 | TRBD2 | TRBV28 | TGTGCCAGCAGCGGACTAGCGGGAGTCCGTGAGCAGTTCTTC | CASSGLAGVREQFF
TRBJ1-2 | NA | TRBV9 | TGTGCCAGCAGCGGATCCCGGGGACCTGGGGGCTACACCTTC | CASSGSRGPGGYTF
TRBJ1-2 | NA | TRBV3-1 | TGTGCCAGCAGCCAAGGTACAGGACAGCACTATGGCTACACCTTC | CASSQGTGQHYGYTF
TRBJ2-2 | NA | TRBV12-3/TRBV12-4 | TGTGCCAGCAGTAAACTCCATAACACCGGGGAGCTGTTTTTT | CASSKLHNTGELFF
TRBJ2-3 | NA | TRBV28 | TGTGCCACCTTTAGGGTTAGGGCAGATACGCAGTATTTT | CATFRVRADTQYF
TRBJ2-7 | NA | TRBV5-1 | TGCGCCAGCAGCTTGGTTGAGTTGGGCGAGCAGTACTTC | CASSLVELGEQYF
TRBJ2-7 | NA | TRBV3-1 | TGTGCCAGCAGCCCACTACCCGTGGGGCGGAAACCCTCCTACGAGCAGTACTTC | CASSPLPVGRKPSYEQYF
TRBJ2-5 | NA | TRBV7-8 | TGTGCCAGCAGCTTAGCCGGGACTCCGAAAGAGACCCAGTACTTC | CASSLAGTPKETQYF